This TCR beta chain was captured by sequencing in a study of T cell responses to AZD1222 COVID-19 vaccine. Study information: Pooled samples include second doses given at about 4 or 12 weeks. Findings of the study overall: Donors were mostly white British, more females; clonal diversity possibly underestimated.

Profiling relied on immunoSEQ multiplex PCR, and the TCRdb table lists in-frame clones only, not all of them. The sample includes fewer than 150,000 clones, about 90% of them seen just once. In regard to this clone: What it recognizes is unknown.

Trimming shortened V by 4 bases and J by 1 base, and 4 bases separated the two germline ends. This CDR3 is 13 amino acids long. Germline-derived CDR1 and CDR2 are SEHNR and FQNEAQ (reference sequence). The sample was peripheral blood, taken on day 0 of AZD1222 vaccination. The receptor was derived from an adult in good health. The gene calls are TRBV7-9 and TRBJ1-4; D call uncertain. CDR3 amino acids: CASSSQTNEKLFF. CDR3 nucleotides: TGTGCCAGCAGCTCCCAAACTAATGAAAAACTGTTTTTT.